The rows below give T cell receptor beta chains drawn from one sample of a study of cytomegalovirus exposure and HLA in healthy donors. Sequencing was performed with immunoSEQ multiplex PCR; in TCRdb, only in-frame clones are kept and a portion is missing. Of 140,000 to 150,000 clones listed, roughly 9.7% are singletons. Sequenced: PBMCs. All receptors derive from a man aged 45 to 65 in good health and CMV-seronegative. CDR3s include the opening cysteine and the closing phenylalanine or tryptophan. The D gene is left open where the match is weak. Expanded clones get a size class; other rows say once, few or many, or leave the size out.

v_call	j_call	d_call	clone_size	cdr3_aa	cdr3_nt
TRBV27	TRBJ2-5	NA	NA	CASSFKVEGGETQYF	TGTGCCAGCAGTTTTAAGGTCGAGGGGGGGGAGACCCAGTACTTC
TRBV19	TRBJ2-7	TRBD1	NA	CASGTGPYEQYF	TGTGCCAGTGGGACAGGGCCCTACGAGCAGTACTTC
TRBV9	TRBJ1-2	NA	NA	CASSVGQGRGGYTF	TGTGCCAGCAGCGTAGGGCAGGGGAGGGGTGGCTACACCTTC
TRBV28	TRBJ1-3	NA	NA	CASMGGVSGNTIYF	TGTGCCAGCATGGGGGGGGTTTCTGGAAACACCATATATTTT
TRBV30	TRBJ2-3	TRBD2	NA	CAWSVRGLAGDTQYF	TGTGCCTGGAGTGTACGGGGACTAGCCGGAGATACGCAGTATTTT
TRBV5-1	TRBJ1-1	NA	NA	CASSRVGGNTEAFF	TGCGCCAGCAGCCGGGTTGGGGGGAATACTGAAGCTTTCTTT
TRBV7-9	TRBJ1-4	NA	few	CASSMAGVINEKLFF	TGTGCCAGCAGCATGGCAGGGGTAATTAATGAAAAACTGTTTTTT
TRBV6-6	TRBJ1-1	NA	NA	CASSYTDMNTEAFF	TGTGCCAGCAGTTACACGGACATGAACACTGAAGCTTTCTTT
TRBV6-5	TRBJ1-1	NA	few	CASSYGRNTEAFF	TGTGCCAGCAGTTACGGGCGGAACACTGAAGCTTTCTTT
TRBV29-1	TRBJ1-5	TRBD1	NA	CSVGTGGINQPQHF	TGCAGCGTTGGGACAGGGGGTATTAATCAGCCCCAGCATTTT
TRBV7-3	TRBJ1-1	NA	NA	CASSLGGVNTEAFF	TGTGCCAGCAGCTTGGGGGGAGTGAACACTGAAGCTTTCTTT
TRBV30	TRBJ2-1	TRBD2	few	CAWSPGLHNEQFF	TGTGCCTGGTCTCCGGGACTACACAATGAGCAGTTCTTC
TRBV5-1	TRBJ2-7	NA	NA	CASSLVGRARDAYEQYF	TGCGCCAGCAGCTTGGTAGGTCGGGCCCGGGATGCCTACGAGCAGTACTTC
TRBV7-9	TRBJ1-5	TRBD1	NA	CASSSAVGTGAQHF	TGTGCCAGCAGCTCCGCGGTCGGGACAGGAGCCCAGCATTTT
TRBV14	TRBJ1-3	NA	few	CASSLGHSGNTIYF	TGTGCCAGCAGCCTTGGACACTCTGGAAACACCATATATTTT
TRBV7-8	TRBJ2-7	NA	few	CASSLRDKRGEQYF	TGTGCCAGCAGCCTCCGGGACAAACGGGGCGAGCAGTACTTC
TRBV29-1	TRBJ2-7	TRBD1	few	CSVGTGGPYEQYF	TGCAGCGTGGGGACAGGGGGACCCTACGAGCAGTACTTC
TRBV7-3	TRBJ2-1	TRBD2	few	CASSLNGLAGVSPFF	TGTGCCAGCAGCTTAAATGGCCTAGCGGGAGTCTCCCCGTTCTTC
TRBV9	TRBJ1-4	TRBD1	NA	CASSGQQGADEKLFF	TGTGCCAGCAGCGGACAACAGGGGGCGGATGAAAAACTGTTTTTT
TRBV18	TRBJ1-1	NA	NA	CASSPPGIITEAFF	TGTGCCAGCTCACCTCCCGGGATCATCACTGAAGCTTTCTTT
TRBV5-1	TRBJ1-5	TRBD1	NA	CASSVGTGGSDQPQHF	TGCGCCAGCAGCGTCGGGACAGGGGGGTCCGATCAGCCCCAGCATTTT
TRBV7-3	TRBJ2-2	NA	few	CASSYSPGELFF	TGTGCCAGCAGCTACTCGCCCGGGGAGCTGTTTTTT
TRBV28	TRBJ1-4	TRBD1	NA	CASSSQTGGLEKLFF	TGTGCCAGCAGTTCCCAGACAGGGGGCCTCGAAAAACTGTTTTTT
TRBV4-1	TRBJ2-3	TRBD2	few	CASSTGLATDTQYF	TGCGCCAGCAGCACGGGACTAGCAACCGATACGCAGTATTTT
TRBV10-1	TRBJ1-4	TRBD1	NA	CASSQRDRDEKLFF	TGCGCCAGCAGCCAACGGGACAGGGATGAAAAACTGTTTTTT
TRBV28	TRBJ1-2	NA	few	CASNLREAGYGYTF	TGTGCCAGCAACCTCAGGGAGGCTGGCTATGGCTACACCTTC
TRBV28	TRBJ2-1	TRBD1	NA	CASSWAGTGDNNEQFF	TGTGCCAGCAGTTGGGCCGGGACAGGGGACAACAATGAGCAGTTCTTC
TRBV5-1	TRBJ2-3	TRBD2	NA	CASSFDPGGLTDTQYF	TGCGCCAGCAGCTTTGACCCGGGAGGCCTCACAGATACGCAGTATTTT
TRBV4-2	TRBJ2-3	TRBD2	NA	CASSLLAGGRADTQYF	TGTGCCAGCAGCCTCCTAGCGGGGGGGCGGGCAGATACGCAGTATTTT
TRBV7-2	TRBJ2-1	NA	few	CASSLGGLNEQFF	TGTGCCAGCAGCTTAGGGGGGCTCAATGAGCAGTTCTTC
TRBV5-1	TRBJ2-6	NA	NA	CASSNGGASGANVLTF	TGCGCCAGCAGCAACGGGGGTGCCTCTGGGGCCAACGTCCTGACTTTC
TRBV5-1	TRBJ1-1	TRBD1	NA	CASSFGQGGGTEAFF	TGCGCCAGCAGCTTCGGACAGGGGGGGGGCACTGAAGCTTTCTTT
TRBV18	TRBJ1-4	NA	few	CASSLAENEKLFF	TGTGCCAGCTCATTGGCAGAAAATGAAAAACTGTTTTTT
TRBV28	TRBJ2-5	TRBD1	NA	CASSRDRGKETQYF	TGTGCCAGCAGTCGGGACAGGGGGAAAGAGACCCAGTACTTC
TRBV5-1	TRBJ2-5	TRBD1	NA	CASSAGTGRVGETQYF	TGCGCCAGCAGCGCCGGGACAGGGAGAGTGGGAGAGACCCAGTACTTC
TRBV6-6	TRBJ2-7	NA	few	CASSGTGHEQYF	TGTGCCAGCAGTGGAACAGGGCACGAGCAGTACTTC
TRBV2	TRBJ2-3	NA	NA	CASTRGSALADTQYF	TGTGCCAGCACACGGGGGAGTGCATTGGCAGATACGCAGTATTTT
TRBV19	TRBJ2-1	TRBD2	few	CASSSGRGYNEQFF	TGTGCCAGTAGTAGCGGGAGAGGCTACAATGAGCAGTTCTTC
TRBV9	TRBJ1-1	NA	NA	CASSAQIQGLEAFF	TGTGCCAGCAGCGCCCAAATACAGGGTCTTGAAGCTTTCTTT
TRBV19	TRBJ2-1	NA	NA	CASSNRQALGNEQFF	TGTGCCAGTAGTAACCGACAGGCTTTGGGGAATGAGCAGTTCTTC
TRBV5-1	TRBJ2-4	TRBD2	NA	CASSWGAGGAGVDIQYF	TGCGCCAGCAGCTGGGGGGCGGGAGGGGCAGGGGTGGACATTCAGTACTTC
TRBV10-1	TRBJ2-7	NA	few	CASSVETGRYEQYF	TGCGCCAGCAGTGTAGAGACAGGCCGCTACGAGCAGTACTTC
TRBV19	TRBJ2-7	TRBD1	NA	CASSIGQGVGEQYF	TGTGCCAGTAGTATTGGGCAGGGGGTAGGCGAGCAGTACTTC
TRBV7-2	TRBJ2-5	NA	NA	CASSQQLVSYETQYF	TGTGCCAGCAGCCAACAACTAGTATCCTACGAGACCCAGTACTTC
TRBV5-1	TRBJ1-2	NA	NA	CASSSQPSDYGYTF	TGCGCCAGCAGCTCCCAACCCTCGGACTATGGCTACACCTTC
TRBV6-1	TRBJ1-2	TRBD1	NA	CASSERGQGADGYTF	TGTGCCAGCAGTGAGAGGGGACAGGGGGCGGATGGCTACACCTTC
TRBV27	TRBJ1-2	NA	NA	CASSLIQGPYYGYTF	TGTGCCAGCAGTTTAATCCAGGGCCCCTACTATGGCTACACCTTC
TRBV29-1	TRBJ1-4	TRBD1	NA	CSVGQDGTNEKLFF	TGCAGCGTGGGACAGGACGGGACTAATGAAAAACTGTTTTTT
TRBV6-4	TRBJ2-1	TRBD2	NA	CASSESSGRGNEQFF	TGTGCCAGCAGTGAATCTAGCGGGAGAGGGAATGAGCAGTTCTTC
TRBV6-1	TRBJ2-3	NA	NA	CASSEVGRDTDTQYF	TGTGCCAGCAGTGAAGTCGGCAGGGATACAGATACGCAGTATTTT
TRBV29-1	TRBJ1-1	TRBD1	NA	CSVIQGGNTEAFF	TGCAGCGTTATTCAGGGGGGAAACACTGAAGCTTTCTTT
TRBV5-8	TRBJ1-1	TRBD1	NA	CASSPYRGEAFF	TGTGCCAGCAGCCCCTACAGGGGTGAAGCTTTCTTT
TRBV10-1	TRBJ2-1	TRBD2	few	CASSQGLATEQFF	TGCGCCAGCAGCCAGGGACTAGCCACTGAGCAGTTCTTC
TRBV27	TRBJ1-2	NA	few	CASSRANYGYTF	TGTGCCAGCAGTAGAGCTAACTATGGCTACACCTTC
TRBV19	TRBJ2-3	NA	NA	CASRASWDTDTQYF	TGTGCCAGTAGGGCTAGCTGGGACACAGATACGCAGTATTTT
TRBV2	TRBJ2-3	NA	NA	CASIRGGDTQYF	TGTGCCAGCATTCGAGGGGGAGATACGCAGTATTTT
TRBV18	TRBJ1-5	NA	NA	CASSPDRPNNQPQHF	TGTGCCAGCTCACCCGACAGGCCGAATAATCAGCCCCAGCATTTT
TRBV19	TRBJ1-5	TRBD1	few	CASSEQGAGQPQHF	TGTGCCAGTAGTGAACAGGGGGCGGGACAGCCCCAGCATTTT
TRBV19	TRBJ1-2	TRBD1	NA	CASSMTGQRSYTF	TGTGCCAGTAGTATGACAGGGCAGAGAAGCTACACCTTC